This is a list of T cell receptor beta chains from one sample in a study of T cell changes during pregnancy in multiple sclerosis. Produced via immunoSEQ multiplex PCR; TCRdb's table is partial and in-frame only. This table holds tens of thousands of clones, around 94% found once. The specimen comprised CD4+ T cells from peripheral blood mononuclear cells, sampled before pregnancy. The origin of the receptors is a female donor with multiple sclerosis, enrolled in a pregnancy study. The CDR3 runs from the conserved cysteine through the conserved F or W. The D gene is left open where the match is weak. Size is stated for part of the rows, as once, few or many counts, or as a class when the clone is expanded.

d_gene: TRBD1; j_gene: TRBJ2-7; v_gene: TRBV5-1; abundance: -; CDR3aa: CASSPTGDSYEQYF
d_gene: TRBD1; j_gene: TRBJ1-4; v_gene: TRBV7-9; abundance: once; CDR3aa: CASSSQGQGLPKLFF
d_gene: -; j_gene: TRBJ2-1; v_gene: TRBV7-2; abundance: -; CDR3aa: CASSLVTSSYNEQFF
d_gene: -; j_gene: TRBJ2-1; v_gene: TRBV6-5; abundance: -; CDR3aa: CASSYSRAGLNEQFF
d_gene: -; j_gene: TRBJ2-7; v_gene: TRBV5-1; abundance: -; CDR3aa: CASSLVAGSYEQYF
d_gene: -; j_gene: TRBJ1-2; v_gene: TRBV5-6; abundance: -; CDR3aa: CASSLVGGSGYTF
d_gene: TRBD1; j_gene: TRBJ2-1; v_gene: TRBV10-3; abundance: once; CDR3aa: CAIRGDRGYEQFF
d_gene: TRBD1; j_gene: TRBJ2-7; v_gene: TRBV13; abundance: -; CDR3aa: CASGTGFYEQYF
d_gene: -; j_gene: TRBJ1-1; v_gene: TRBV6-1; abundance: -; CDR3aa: CGLHQGNTEAFF
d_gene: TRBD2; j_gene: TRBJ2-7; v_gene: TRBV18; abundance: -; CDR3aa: CASSPPLAGADEQYF
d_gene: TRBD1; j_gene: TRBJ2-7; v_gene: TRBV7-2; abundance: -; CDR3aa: CASNYGTGTYEQYF
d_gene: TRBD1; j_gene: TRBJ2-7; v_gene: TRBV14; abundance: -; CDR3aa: CASSHNQGASEQYF
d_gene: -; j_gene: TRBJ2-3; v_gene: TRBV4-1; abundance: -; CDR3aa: CASSRPGQQRDTQYF
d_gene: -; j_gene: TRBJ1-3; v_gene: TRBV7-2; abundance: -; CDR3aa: CASSLMQISGNTIYF
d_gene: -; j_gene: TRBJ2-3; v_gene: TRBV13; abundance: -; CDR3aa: CASSSKDSPSTDTQYF
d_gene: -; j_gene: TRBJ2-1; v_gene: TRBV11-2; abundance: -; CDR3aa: CASSGVSYNEQFF
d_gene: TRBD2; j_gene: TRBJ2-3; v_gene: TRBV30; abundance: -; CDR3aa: CAWSEGGRAVGYF
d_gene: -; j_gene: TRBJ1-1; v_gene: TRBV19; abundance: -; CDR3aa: CASSRGAGTEAFF
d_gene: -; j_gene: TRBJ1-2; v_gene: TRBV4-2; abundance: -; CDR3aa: CASSQAGTPLGYTF
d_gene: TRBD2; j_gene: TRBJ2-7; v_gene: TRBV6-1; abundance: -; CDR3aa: CASSEAPLPGLAGIYEQYF
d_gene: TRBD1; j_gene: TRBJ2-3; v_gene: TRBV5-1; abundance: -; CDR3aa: CASTVDRGADTQYF
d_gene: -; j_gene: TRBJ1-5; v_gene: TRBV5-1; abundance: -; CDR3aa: CASSLKAGNQPQHF
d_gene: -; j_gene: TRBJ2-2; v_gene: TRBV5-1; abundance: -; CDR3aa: CASSSQWTGELFF
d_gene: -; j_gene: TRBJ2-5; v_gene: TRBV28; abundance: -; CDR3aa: CASSPLQGMQETQYF
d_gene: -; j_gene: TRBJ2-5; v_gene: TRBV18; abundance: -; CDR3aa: CASSQGLQETQYF
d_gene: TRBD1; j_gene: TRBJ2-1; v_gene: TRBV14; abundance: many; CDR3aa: CASSQGPGQGNNEQFF
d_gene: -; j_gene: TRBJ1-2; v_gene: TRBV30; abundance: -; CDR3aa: CAWGQYGYTF
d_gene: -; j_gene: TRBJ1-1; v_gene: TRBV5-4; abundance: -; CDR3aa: CASSPLPRGMNTEAFF
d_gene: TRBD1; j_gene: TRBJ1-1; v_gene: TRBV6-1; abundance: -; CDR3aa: CASSGQGAQSTEAFF
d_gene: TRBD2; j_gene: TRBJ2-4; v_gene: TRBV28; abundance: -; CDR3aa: CASSFVGLAGGGENIQYF
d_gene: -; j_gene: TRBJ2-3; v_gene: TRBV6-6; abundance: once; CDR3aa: CASSEFATQYF
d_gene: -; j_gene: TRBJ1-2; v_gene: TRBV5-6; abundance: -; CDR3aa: CASSFGPSDGYTF
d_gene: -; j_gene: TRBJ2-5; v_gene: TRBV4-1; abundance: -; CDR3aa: CASSQLARETQYF
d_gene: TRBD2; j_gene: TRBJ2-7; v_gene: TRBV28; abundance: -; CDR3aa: CASSLLGGTNYEQYF
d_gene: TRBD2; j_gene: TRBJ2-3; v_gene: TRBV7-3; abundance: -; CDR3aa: CASSQSGRGSGSPDTQYF
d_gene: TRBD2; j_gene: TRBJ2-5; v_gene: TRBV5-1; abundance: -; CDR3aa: CASSLTSAQETQYF
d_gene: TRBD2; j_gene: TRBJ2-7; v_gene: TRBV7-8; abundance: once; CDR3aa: CASSLAGSGPTYEQYF
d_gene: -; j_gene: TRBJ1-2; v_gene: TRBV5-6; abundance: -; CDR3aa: CASSLEPGGYTF
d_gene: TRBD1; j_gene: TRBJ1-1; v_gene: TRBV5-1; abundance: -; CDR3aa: CASRRTGEAEAFF
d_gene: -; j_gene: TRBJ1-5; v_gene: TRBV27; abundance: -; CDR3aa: CASSRGEPGNQPQHF
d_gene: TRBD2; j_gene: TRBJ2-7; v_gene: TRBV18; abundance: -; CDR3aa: CASSLGLAGGPSEQYF
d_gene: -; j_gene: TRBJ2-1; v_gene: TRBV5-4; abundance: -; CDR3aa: CASSSDSEQFF
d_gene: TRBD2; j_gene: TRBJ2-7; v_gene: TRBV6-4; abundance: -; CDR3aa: CASSQGLAGVGEQYF
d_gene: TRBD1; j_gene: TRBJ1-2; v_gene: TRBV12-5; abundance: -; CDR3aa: CASGLRSGGWYNYGYTF
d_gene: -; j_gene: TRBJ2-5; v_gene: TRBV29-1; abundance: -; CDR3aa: CSVVADLKGTQYF
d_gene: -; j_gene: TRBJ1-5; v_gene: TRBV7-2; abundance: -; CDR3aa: CASSTTLGGLQPQHF